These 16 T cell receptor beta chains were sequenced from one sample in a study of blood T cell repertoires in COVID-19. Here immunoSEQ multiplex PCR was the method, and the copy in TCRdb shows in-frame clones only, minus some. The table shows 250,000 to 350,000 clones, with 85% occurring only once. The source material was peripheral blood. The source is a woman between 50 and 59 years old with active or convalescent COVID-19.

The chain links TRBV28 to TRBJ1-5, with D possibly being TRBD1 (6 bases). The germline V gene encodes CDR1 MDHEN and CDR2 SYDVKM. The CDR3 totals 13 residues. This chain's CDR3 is CASTGYSNQPQHF. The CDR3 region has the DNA TGTGCTTCCACAGGGTATAGCAATCAGCCCCAGCATTTT.

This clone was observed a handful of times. CDR3: CASSQDQANTEAFF. The CDR3 DNA reads TGTGCCAGCAGCCAAGATCAAGCGAACACTGAAGCTTTCTTT. The chain couples TRBV4-2 to TRBJ1-1; D unclear. The germline CDR1 and CDR2 sequences are LGHNA and YNFKEQ. Trimming pared 0 bases from V and 1 base from J, leaving 6 bases between. CDR3 length: 14 amino acids.

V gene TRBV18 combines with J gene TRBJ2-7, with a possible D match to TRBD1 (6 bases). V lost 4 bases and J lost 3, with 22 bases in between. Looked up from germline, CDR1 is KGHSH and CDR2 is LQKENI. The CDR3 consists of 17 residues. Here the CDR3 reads CASSRVGGQFSSYEQYF. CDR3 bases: TGTGCCAGCTCACGAGTTGGAGGACAGTTTTCAAGCTACGAGCAGTACTTC.

CDR3 amino acids: CASSYRGRDPQETQYF. Written as DNA, the CDR3 is TGTGCCAGCAGCTACAGGGGGCGCGACCCCCAAGAGACCCAGTACTTC. This sequence joins TRBV4-2 and TRBJ2-5; TRBD1 aligns across 9 bases. V was pared by 5 bases and J by 1 base, with 8 bases of the junction left unmatched. The CDR3 extends over 16 amino acids. The germline CDR1 and CDR2 sequences are LGHNA and YNFKEQ.

CDR3 coding DNA: TGTGCCAGCAGCCCCGGTGAACAGGGTGTTCAGCCCCAGCATTTT. Translating gives CASSPGEQGVQPQHF. V usage is TRBV7-9 and J usage is TRBJ1-5, with D perhaps matching TRBD1 (6 bases). V gave up 5 bases and J gave up 6 bases, with 17 bases separating them. The CDR3 covers 15 residues. CDR1 and CDR2 from the germline V gene are SEHNR and FQNEAQ (reference sequence).

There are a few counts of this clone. The chain's CDR3 is CASSPLAVVSYEQYF. The CDR3 nucleotides are TGTGCCAGCAGCCCACTAGCGGTTGTCTCCTACGAGCAGTACTTC. The chain carries TRBV7-2 and TRBJ2-7; 8 bases line up with TRBD2. After removal of 5 bases from V and 0 bases from J, the junction contained 6 bases not matched to a gene. Per germline, CDR1 SGHTA and CDR2 FQGNSA. This CDR3 is 15 amino acids long.

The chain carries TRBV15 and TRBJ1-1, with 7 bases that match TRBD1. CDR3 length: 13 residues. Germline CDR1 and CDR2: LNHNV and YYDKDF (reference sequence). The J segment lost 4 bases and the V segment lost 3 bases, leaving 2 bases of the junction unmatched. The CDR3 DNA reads TGTGCCACCAGCAGGACAGGGAGCACTGAAGCTTTCTTT. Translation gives CATSRTGSTEAFF.

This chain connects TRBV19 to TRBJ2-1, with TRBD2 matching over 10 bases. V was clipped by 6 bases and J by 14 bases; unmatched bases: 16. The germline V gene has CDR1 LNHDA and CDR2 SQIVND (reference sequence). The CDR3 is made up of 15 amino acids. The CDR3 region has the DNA TGTGCCAGTAGCCAAACCCGAACCCCCGGGACTAGCGAGTTCTTC. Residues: CASSQTRTPGTSEFF. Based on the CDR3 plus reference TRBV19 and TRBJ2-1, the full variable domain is DGGITQSPKYLFRKEGQNVTLSCEQNLNHDAMYWYRQDPGQGLRLIYYSQIVNDFQKGDIAEGYSVSREKKESFPLTVTSAQKNPTAFYLCASSQTRTPGTSEFFGPGTRLTVL.

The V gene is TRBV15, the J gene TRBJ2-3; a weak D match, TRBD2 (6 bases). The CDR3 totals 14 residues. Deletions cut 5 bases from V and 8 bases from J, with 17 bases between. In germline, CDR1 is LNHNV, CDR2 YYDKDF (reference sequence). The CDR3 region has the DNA TGTGCCACCAGCCGCGGCGGGCCGGAGGGTACGCAGTATTTT. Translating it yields CATSRGGPEGTQYF.

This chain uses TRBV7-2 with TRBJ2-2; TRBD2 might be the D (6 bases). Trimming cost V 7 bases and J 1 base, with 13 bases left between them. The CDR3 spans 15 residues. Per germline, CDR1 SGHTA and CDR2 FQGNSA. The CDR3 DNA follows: TGTGCCAGCACCCCTTTGGGGGGGAACACCGGGGAGCTGTTTTTT. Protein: CASTPLGGNTGELFF.

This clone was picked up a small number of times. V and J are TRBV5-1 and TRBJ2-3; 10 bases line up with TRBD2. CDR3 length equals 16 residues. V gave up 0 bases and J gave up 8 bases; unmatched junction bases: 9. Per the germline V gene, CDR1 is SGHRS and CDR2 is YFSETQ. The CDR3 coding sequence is TGCGCCAGCAGCTTGGAGCTAGCGGGAGACAGGGCTACGCAGTATTTT. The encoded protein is CASSLELAGDRATQYF.

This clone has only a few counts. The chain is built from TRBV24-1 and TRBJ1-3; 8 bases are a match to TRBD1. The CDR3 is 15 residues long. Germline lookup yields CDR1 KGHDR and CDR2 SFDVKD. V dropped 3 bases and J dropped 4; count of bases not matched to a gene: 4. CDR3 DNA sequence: TGTGCCACCAGTGATCCCAGGGGGCCCGGAAACACCATATATTTT. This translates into CATSDPRGPGNTIYF.

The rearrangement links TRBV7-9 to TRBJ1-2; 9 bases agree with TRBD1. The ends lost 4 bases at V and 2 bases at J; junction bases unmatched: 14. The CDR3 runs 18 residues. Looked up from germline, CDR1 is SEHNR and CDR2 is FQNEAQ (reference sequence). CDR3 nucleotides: TGTGCCAGCAGCTCCCCACGACAACAGGGGGCGCAGAACTATGGCTACACCTTC. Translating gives CASSSPRQQGAQNYGYTF.

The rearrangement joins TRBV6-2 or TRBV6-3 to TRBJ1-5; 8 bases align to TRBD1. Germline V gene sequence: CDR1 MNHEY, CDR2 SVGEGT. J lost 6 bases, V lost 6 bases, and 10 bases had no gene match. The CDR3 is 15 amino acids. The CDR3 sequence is CASSPRTGLAQPQHF. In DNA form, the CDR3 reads TGTGCCAGCAGCCCCCGGACAGGGCTTGCTCAGCCCCAGCATTTT.

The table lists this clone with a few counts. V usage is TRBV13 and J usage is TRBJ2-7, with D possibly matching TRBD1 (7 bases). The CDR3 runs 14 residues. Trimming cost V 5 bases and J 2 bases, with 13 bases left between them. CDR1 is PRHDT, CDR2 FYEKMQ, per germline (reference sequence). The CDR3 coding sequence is TGTGCCAGCAGCCTGGACAGGAGGGCCTACGAGCAGTACTTC. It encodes CASSLDRRAYEQYF.

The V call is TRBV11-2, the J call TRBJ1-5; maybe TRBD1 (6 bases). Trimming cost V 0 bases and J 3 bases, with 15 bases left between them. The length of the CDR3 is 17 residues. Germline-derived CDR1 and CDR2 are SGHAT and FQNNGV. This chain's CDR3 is CASSLEAGRGPNQPQHF. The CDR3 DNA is TGTGCCAGCAGCTTAGAAGCTGGCAGGGGCCCCAATCAGCCCCAGCATTTT.